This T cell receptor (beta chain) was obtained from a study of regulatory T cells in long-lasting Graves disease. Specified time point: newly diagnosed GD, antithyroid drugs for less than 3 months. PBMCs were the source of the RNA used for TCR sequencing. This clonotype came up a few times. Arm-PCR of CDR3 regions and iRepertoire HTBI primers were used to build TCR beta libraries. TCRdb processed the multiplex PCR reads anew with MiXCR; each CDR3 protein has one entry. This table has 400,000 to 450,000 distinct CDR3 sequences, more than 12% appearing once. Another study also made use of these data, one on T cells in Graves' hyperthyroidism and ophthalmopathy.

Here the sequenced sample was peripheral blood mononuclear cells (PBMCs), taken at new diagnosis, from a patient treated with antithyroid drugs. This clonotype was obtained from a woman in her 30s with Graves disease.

CDR3 region: CASSLLPPGAGSYEQYF. DNA for the CDR3: TGTGCCAGCAGTTTATTACCCCCTGGGGCAGGGTCCTACGAGCAGTACTTC. The chain links TRBV27 to TRBJ2-7; possible D gene TRBD1, 5 bases. V gave up 1 base and J gave up 1 base, with 17 bases separating them. The CDR3 runs 17 residues. Germline V lookup: CDR1 MNHEY, CDR2 SMNVEV (reference sequence).